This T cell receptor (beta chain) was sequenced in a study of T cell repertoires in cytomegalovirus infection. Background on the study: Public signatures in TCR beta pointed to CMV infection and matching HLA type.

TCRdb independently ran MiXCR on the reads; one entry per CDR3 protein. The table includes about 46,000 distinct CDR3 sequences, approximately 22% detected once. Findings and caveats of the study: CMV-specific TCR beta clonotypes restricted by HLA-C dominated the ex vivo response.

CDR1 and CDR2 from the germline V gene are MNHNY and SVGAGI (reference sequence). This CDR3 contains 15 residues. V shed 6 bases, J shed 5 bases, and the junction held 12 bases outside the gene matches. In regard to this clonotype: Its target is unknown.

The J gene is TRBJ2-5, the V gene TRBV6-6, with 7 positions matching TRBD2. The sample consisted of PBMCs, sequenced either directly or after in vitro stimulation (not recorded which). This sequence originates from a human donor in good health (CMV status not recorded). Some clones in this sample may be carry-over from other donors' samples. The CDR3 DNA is TGTGCCAGCAGACCTGCTGGACTAGAGCGTGAGACCCAGTACTTC. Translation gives CASRPAGLERETQYF.